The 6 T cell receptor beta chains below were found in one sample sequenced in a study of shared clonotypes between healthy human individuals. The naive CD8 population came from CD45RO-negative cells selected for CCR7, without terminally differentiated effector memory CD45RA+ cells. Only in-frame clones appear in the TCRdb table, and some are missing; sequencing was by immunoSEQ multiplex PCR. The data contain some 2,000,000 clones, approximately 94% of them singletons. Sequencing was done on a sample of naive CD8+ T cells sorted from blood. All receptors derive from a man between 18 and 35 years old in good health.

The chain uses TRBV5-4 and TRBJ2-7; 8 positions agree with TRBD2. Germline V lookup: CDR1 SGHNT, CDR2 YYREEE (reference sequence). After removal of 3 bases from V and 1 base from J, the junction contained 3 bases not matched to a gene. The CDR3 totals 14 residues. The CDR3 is CASSSVAGSYEQYF. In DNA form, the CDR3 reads TGTGCCAGCAGCTCGGTAGCGGGGTCCTACGAGCAGTACTTC.

CDR3 amino acids: CASSLLGHRDTQYF. The CDR3 DNA is TGCGCCAGCAGCCTCCTAGGTCACCGAGATACGCAGTATTTT. V and J are TRBV4-1 and TRBJ2-3; D remains unclear. Trimming took off 4 bases at V and 5 bases at J, with 13 bases between the two ends. In germline, CDR1 is MGHRA, CDR2 YSYEKL. CDR3 length: 14 residues.

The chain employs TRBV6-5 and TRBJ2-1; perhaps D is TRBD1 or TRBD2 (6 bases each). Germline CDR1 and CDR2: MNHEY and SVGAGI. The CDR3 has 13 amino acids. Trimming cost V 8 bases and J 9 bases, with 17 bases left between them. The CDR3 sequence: CASLEARGLEQFF. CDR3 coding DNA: TGTGCCAGCCTAGAAGCACGGGGGCTTGAGCAGTTCTTC.

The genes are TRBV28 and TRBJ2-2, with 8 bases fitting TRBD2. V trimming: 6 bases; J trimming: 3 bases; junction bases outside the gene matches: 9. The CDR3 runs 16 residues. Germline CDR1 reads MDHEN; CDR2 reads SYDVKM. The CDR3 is CASSLPAGGYTGELFF. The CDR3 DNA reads TGTGCCAGCAGCCTTCCTGCGGGGGGTTACACCGGGGAGCTGTTTTTT.

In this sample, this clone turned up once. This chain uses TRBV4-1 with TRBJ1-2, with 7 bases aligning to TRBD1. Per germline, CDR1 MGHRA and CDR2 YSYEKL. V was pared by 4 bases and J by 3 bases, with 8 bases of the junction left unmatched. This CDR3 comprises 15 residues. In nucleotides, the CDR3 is TGCGCCAGCAGCCTCCGACAGGGAGGGGACTATGGCTACACCTTC. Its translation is CASSLRQGGDYGYTF.

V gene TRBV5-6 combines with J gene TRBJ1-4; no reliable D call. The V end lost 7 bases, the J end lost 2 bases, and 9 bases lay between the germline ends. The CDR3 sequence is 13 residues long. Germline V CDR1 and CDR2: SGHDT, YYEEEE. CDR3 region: CASEGGTNEKLFF. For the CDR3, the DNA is TGTGCCAGCGAAGGAGGGACTAATGAAAAACTGTTTTTT.